What follows describes a single T cell receptor (beta chain). The germline V gene encodes CDR1 SGHVS and CDR2 FNYEAQ. The CDR3 is 15 amino acids. Unmatched junction bases numbered 8, after V lost 5 bases and J lost 1 base. This sample was included in a study of PD-1 blockade in classical Hodgkin lymphoma. In every patient, relapse followed autologous stem cell transplantation, while exposure to brentuximab vedotin differed. The repertoire was sequenced with immunoSEQ multiplex PCR; TCRdb's copy has only in-frame clones and lacks some. The sample consists of over 90,000 clones, roughly nine tenths of them appearing once.

The receptor's source is a human donor with classical Hodgkin lymphoma. Specimen: peripheral blood mononuclear cells (PBMCs), collected before the second cycle of nivolumab. The V gene is TRBV7-6, the J gene TRBJ2-7; 7 bases match TRBD2. The CDR3 loop is CASSPWAGDSYEQYF. CDR3 in DNA: TGTGCCAGCAGCCCTTGGGCGGGGGATTCCTACGAGCAGTACTTC. The entire variable domain, with the rest obtained from reference TRBV7-6 and TRBJ2-7, is as follows: GAGVSQSPRYKVTKRGQDVALRCDPISGHVSLYWYRQALGQGPEFLTYFNYEAQQDKSGLPNDRFSAERPEGSISTLTIQRTEQRDSAMYRCASSPWAGDSYEQYFGPGTRLTVT.